The 30 T cell receptor beta chains listed next were all sequenced from one sample in a study of blood T cell repertoires in COVID-19. Profiled with immunoSEQ multiplex PCR; TCRdb holds only in-frame clones, not every one. Found here are roughly 180,000 clones, roughly 80% of them singletons; the top ten hold 5.2%. The sample comprised peripheral blood. The source is a woman aged 30 to 39 with acute or convalescent COVID-19.

V gene TRBV3-1 (or the pseudogene TRBV3-2) combines with J gene TRBJ2-5; 9 nucleotides agree with TRBD2. V lost 4 bases to trimming and J lost 0 bases; unmatched junction nucleotides: 6. Germline CDR1 reads LGHDT; CDR2 reads YNNKEL (reference sequence). The CDR3 has 16 residues. Here the CDR3 reads CASSLRTSAYQETQYF. CDR3 DNA: TGTGCCAGCAGCCTTCGGACTAGCGCGTACCAAGAGACCCAGTACTTC.

V usage is TRBV4-2 and J usage is TRBJ2-1, with 7 positions matching TRBD1. This CDR3 has 13 residues. V lost 4 bases to trimming and J lost 10 bases; unmatched junction nucleotides: 7. The germline V gene has CDR1 LGHNA and CDR2 YNFKEQ. The CDR3 protein is CASSPTGVYEQFF. The DNA of the CDR3 is TGTGCCAGCAGCCCTACAGGGGTGTACGAGCAGTTCTTC.

The rearrangement links TRBV2 to TRBJ2-3; no definite D call. The germline gives CDR1 SNHLY, CDR2 FYNNEI. Trimming pared 3 bases from V and 2 bases from J, leaving 15 bases between. This CDR3 has 16 residues. CDR3 DNA: TGTGCCAGCAGTGATCCCTCCCATAGTATCACAGATACGCAGTATTTT. Its protein product is CASSDPSHSITDTQYF.

The chain is built from TRBV19 and TRBJ1-1; D call uncertain. Per germline, CDR1 LNHDA and CDR2 SQIVND (reference sequence). The CDR3 spans 14 residues. V gave up 5 bases and J gave up 4 bases, with 14 bases separating them. CDR3 nucleotides: TGTGCCAGTAGTGCCCGGAGTAGCGGCACTGAAGCTTTCTTT. The encoded protein is CASSARSSGTEAFF. The whole variable domain, filled in from reference TRBV19 and TRBJ1-1, reads DGGITQSPKYLFRKEGQNVTLSCEQNLNHDAMYWYRQDPGQGLRLIYYSQIVNDFQKGDIAEGYSVSREKKESFPLTVTSAQKNPTAFYLCASSARSSGTEAFFGQGTRLTVV.

The chain couples TRBV24-1 to TRBJ1-1, with D unresolved. Germline V gene data show CDR1 as KGHDR and CDR2 as SFDVKD. Trimming took 3 bases from V and 4 from J, leaving 14 bases between them. The CDR3 is 15 amino acids. The CDR3 DNA reads as TGTGCCACCAGTGATGGCGGCTCAGTCCCCACTGAAGCTTTCTTT. Translating it yields CATSDGGSVPTEAFF.

The J gene is TRBJ1-2, the V gene TRBV6-2 or TRBV6-3; 7 bases align to TRBD1. Germline CDR1 MNHEY, CDR2 SVGEGT. The trim removed 6 bases at V and 8 bases at J, leaving 21 bases unmatched. The CDR3 has 17 residues. This CDR3 is CASSRTDRVGGLEGYTF. CDR3 DNA: TGTGCCAGCAGCCGTACCGACAGGGTTGGAGGTTTGGAAGGCTACACCTTC.

In this sample, this clone turned up a few times. The V and J genes are TRBV19 and TRBJ2-7, with 9 nucleotides matching TRBD2. Germline-derived CDR1 and CDR2 are LNHDA and SQIVND (reference sequence). There are 14 residues in the CDR3. Trimming at V came to 9 bases and at J to 0 bases, leaving 6 bases not matched to a gene. CDR3 DNA: TGTGCCAGGGTTCTAGCGGGGATCTCCTACGAGCAGTACTTC. The encoded protein is CARVLAGISYEQYF.

J is TRBJ2-1 and V is TRBV6-5; TRBD1 might be the D (6 bases). Germline V gives CDR1 MNHEY, CDR2 SVGAGI. V shed 5 bases and J shed 6 bases, with 17 bases lying between them. The CDR3 totals 15 residues. For the CDR3, the DNA is TGTGCCAGCAGTATTCAGGGGATCACCTTCAATGAGCAGTTCTTC. Protein: CASSIQGITFNEQFF.

About this clone: One junction end does not reproduce the germline sequence, and a read error may be involved. The chain links TRBV12-3 or TRBV12-4 to TRBJ1-3, with unresolved D. The CDR3 consists of 11 residues. The CDR3 loop is CASSPPTPVLF. In DNA, the CDR3 is TGTGCCAGCAGTCCCCCGACACCTGTCCTTTTT.

The J gene is TRBJ1-2, the V gene TRBV11-2; a possible D gene is TRBD1 (5 bases). Germline CDR1 is SGHAT and CDR2 is FQNNGV. This CDR3 has 15 residues. The V end lost 6 bases, the J end lost 3 bases, and 17 bases lay between the germline ends. CDR3 amino acids: CASRLEGTGYYGYTF. In nucleotides, the CDR3 is TGTGCCAGCAGGTTGGAAGGTACAGGCTACTATGGCTACACCTTC.

The rearrangement links TRBV29-1 to TRBJ2-7, with 11 bases that match TRBD1. V shed 3 bases and J 4 bases; nucleotides not matched to a gene: 2. From germline, CDR1 is SQVTM and CDR2 ANQGSEA. CDR3 length: 13 residues. Here the CDR3 DNA reads TGCAGCGTTGAGGACAGGGGGCGATACGAGCAGTACTTC. Amino acids: CSVEDRGRYEQYF.

This clone has more than one count but fewer than ten. J is TRBJ1-4 and V is TRBV25-1; no clear D. V was pared by 4 bases and J by 8 bases, with 20 bases between. The CDR3 has 16 amino acids. Per germline, CDR1 MGHDK and CDR2 SYGVNS. CDR3: CASSVAVRPSGEKLFF. The CDR3 bases are TGTGCCAGCAGTGTCGCTGTGCGGCCTAGTGGGGAAAAACTGTTTTTT.

The rearrangement uses TRBV4-3 and TRBJ1-3; 8 bases are a match to TRBD1. J was trimmed by 9 bases and V by 1 base; bases with no gene match: 8. This CDR3 comprises 15 residues. Germline CDR1 reads LGHNA; CDR2 reads YSLEER. DNA for the CDR3: TGCGCCAGCAGCCAAGTCCAGGGGGCGACGAGCACCATATATTTT. Residues: CASSQVQGATSTIYF.

V usage is TRBV19 and J usage is TRBJ1-2, with 9 bases lining up with TRBD1. This CDR3 spans 14 amino acids. V lost 4 bases, J lost 7 bases, and 7 bases stayed unmatched. CDR1 is LNHDA, CDR2 SQIVND, per germline (reference sequence). CDR3 DNA sequence: TGTGCCAGTAGTACTAACAGGGGGCGAAGTGGCTACACCTTC. Translation gives CASSTNRGRSGYTF.

The gene calls are TRBV3-1 (or the pseudogene TRBV3-2) and TRBJ1-2; D remains unclear. Looked up from germline, CDR1 is LGHDT and CDR2 is YNNKEL (reference sequence). V lost 0 bases, J lost 10 bases, and 9 bases lay in between. The CDR3 extends over 12 amino acids. For the CDR3, the DNA is TGTGCCAGCAGCCAAGAAGGAGTTTCCTACACCTTC. Its translation: CASSQEGVSYTF.

V gene TRBV19 combines with J gene TRBJ2-1; tentative D call: TRBD1 (6 bases). This CDR3 is built from 15 residues. V was pared by 2 bases and J by 0 bases, with 8 bases between. Germline values: CDR1 LNHDA, CDR2 SQIVND (reference sequence). CDR3 in amino acids: CASSILGGSYNEQFF. DNA of the CDR3: TGTGCCAGTAGTATACTAGGGGGCTCCTACAATGAGCAGTTCTTC.

The count of this clone is one. The rearrangement uses TRBV7-9 and TRBJ2-4; D perhaps matches TRBD1 (6 bases). Trimming took 1 base from V and 0 from J, leaving 16 bases between them. In germline, CDR1 is SEHNR, CDR2 FQNEAQ (reference sequence). This CDR3 contains 18 residues. This CDR3 reads CASSLGGQPTLAKNIQYF. The CDR3, as DNA: TGTGCCAGCAGCTTAGGGGGACAACCAACGCTAGCCAAAAACATTCAGTACTTC.

The chain combines TRBV27 with TRBJ2-5; D is ambiguous. Germline CDR1 reads MNHEY; CDR2 reads SMNVEV (reference sequence). The CDR3 length is 11 residues. Trimming took 6 bases from V and 1 from J, leaving 3 bases between them. The CDR3 DNA is TGTGCCAGCAGCTCCCAAGAGACCCAGTACTTC. It is translated as CASSSQETQYF.

The chain couples TRBV11-1 to TRBJ1-2; D not resolved. The CDR3 loop spans 13 amino acids. V was cut by 0 bases and J by 6 bases, with 8 bases left in between. The V gene's germline CDR1 is SGHAT and CDR2 FQDESV (reference sequence). Here the CDR3 DNA reads TGTGCCAGCAGCTTAGCGCGGGGAAATGGCTACACCTTC. It encodes CASSLARGNGYTF.

The chain is built from TRBV11-1 and TRBJ2-7; TRBD2 is a possible D gene (6 bases). This CDR3 has 14 residues. V lost 1 base and J 2 bases, leaving 9 bases between the germline ends. Germline V gene data show CDR1 as SGHAT and CDR2 as FQDESV (reference sequence). The CDR3 protein is CASSLGRGTYEQYF. The CDR3 DNA reads TGTGCCAGCAGCTTAGGGCGGGGTACCTACGAGCAGTACTTC.

This rearrangement joins TRBV6-6 to TRBJ1-4; D is uncertain. The CDR3 length is 15 residues. Germline V gives CDR1 MNHNY, CDR2 SVGAGI (reference sequence). V lost 7 bases and J 0 bases, leaving 12 bases between the germline ends. The CDR3 DNA reads TGTGCCAGCAAGGAGCCTGGAGCAACTAATGAAAAACTGTTTTTT. This encodes CASKEPGATNEKLFF.

This rearrangement joins TRBV5-6 to TRBJ2-7; D remains unclear. The CDR3 runs to 13 residues. V was clipped by 0 bases and J by 1 base, with 5 bases between them. Germline CDR1 reads SGHDT; CDR2 reads YYEEEE. The CDR3 DNA sequence: TGTGCCAGCAGCTTGGCCGGGTCCTACGAGCAGTACTTC. Its protein product is CASSLAGSYEQYF. The full variable domain, completed using reference TRBV5-6 and TRBJ2-7, is DAGVTQSPTHLIKTRGQQVTLRCSPKSGHDTVSWYQQALGQGPQFIFQYYEEEERQRGNFPDRFSGHQFPNYSSELNVNALLLGDSALYLCASSLAGSYEQYFGPGTRLTVT.

CDR3 bases: TGTGCCTGGAGTTGGGGGACAGTCTCCTACGAGCAGTACTTC. Translating gives CAWSWGTVSYEQYF. This sequence joins TRBV30 and TRBJ2-7; 7 bases line up with TRBD1. The trim removed 2 bases at V and 0 bases at J, leaving 4 bases unmatched. Per germline, CDR1 GTSNPN and CDR2 SVGIG (reference sequence). The CDR3 length is 14 residues.

J is TRBJ2-1 and V is TRBV28; D gene uncertain. V lost 4 bases and J 9 bases, leaving 10 bases between the germline ends. CDR1 and CDR2 (germline): MDHEN, SYDVKM. The CDR3 runs 12 residues. CDR3 bases: TGTGCCAGCAGTTCCTATGGAGTTGAGCAGTTCTTC. Residues: CASSSYGVEQFF.

The rearrangement uses TRBV5-6 and TRBJ2-7, with D perhaps TRBD1 (6 bases). The germline gives CDR1 SGHDT, CDR2 YYEEEE. V was trimmed by 2 bases and J by 0 bases, leaving 9 bases between them. The CDR3 runs 14 residues. The CDR3 DNA reads TGTGCCAGCAGCTTCGTGGACAGCTCCTACGAGCAGTACTTC. This codes for CASSFVDSSYEQYF.

This chain uses TRBV27 with TRBJ1-5; D might be TRBD1 (6 bases). V was clipped by 6 bases and J by 5 bases, with 11 bases between them. CDR1 and CDR2 (germline): MNHEY, SMNVEV (reference sequence). The CDR3 totals 13 residues. CDR3 residues: CASSLNRDQPQHF. CDR3 nucleotides: TGTGCCAGCAGCTTAAACAGGGATCAGCCCCAGCATTTT.

This chain joins TRBV5-1 and TRBJ1-2, with TRBD1 identical over 8 bases. Germline values: CDR1 SGHRS, CDR2 YFSETQ. This CDR3 region has 14 residues. V lost 4 bases to trimming and J lost 1 base; unmatched junction nucleotides: 3. This CDR3 reads CASSGQGVNYGYTF. The DNA of the CDR3 is TGCGCCAGCAGCGGACAGGGAGTTAACTATGGCTACACCTTC.

CDR3 loop: CATSRSGSHEKLFF. CDR3 DNA sequence: TGTGCCACCAGCAGGTCGGGTTCGCATGAAAAACTGTTTTTT. V and J are TRBV15 and TRBJ1-4; no clear D. Germline CDR1 reads LNHNV; CDR2 reads YYDKDF (reference sequence). The CDR3 has 14 amino acids. Trimming cost V 3 bases and J 6 bases, with 11 bases left between them.

This clone was found a few times. This chain joins TRBV13 and TRBJ1-5, with 8 bases identical to TRBD1. The V gene's germline CDR1 is PRHDT and CDR2 FYEKMQ (reference sequence). The CDR3 spans 17 residues. V lost 5 bases and J lost 1; bases outside the gene matches: 10. As DNA, the CDR3 is TGTGCCAGCAGCACCCGGGAACAGGGGGGAAGCAATCAGCCCCAGCATTTT. It encodes CASSTREQGGSNQPQHF.

This chain joins TRBV5-4 and TRBJ1-1, with D perhaps TRBD1 (6 bases). Trimming pared 0 bases from V and 4 bases from J, leaving 13 bases between. The germline gives CDR1 SGHNT, CDR2 YYREEE (reference sequence). CDR3 length: 15 amino acids. The CDR3 region has the DNA TGTGCCAGCAGCTTGGGGACAGCCTGGGGCACTGAAGCTTTCTTT. As protein: CASSLGTAWGTEAFF.